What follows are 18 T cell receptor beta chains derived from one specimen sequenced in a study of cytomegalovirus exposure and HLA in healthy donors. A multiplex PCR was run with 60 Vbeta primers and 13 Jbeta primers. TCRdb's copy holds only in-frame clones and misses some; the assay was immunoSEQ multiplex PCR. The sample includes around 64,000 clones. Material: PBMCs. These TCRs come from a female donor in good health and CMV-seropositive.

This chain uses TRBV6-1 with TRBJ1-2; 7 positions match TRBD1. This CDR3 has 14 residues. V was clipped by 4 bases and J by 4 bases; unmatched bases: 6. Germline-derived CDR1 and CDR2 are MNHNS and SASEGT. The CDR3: CASSAAGQIYGYTF. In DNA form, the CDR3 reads TGTGCCAGCAGTGCGGCGGGACAGATCTATGGCTACACCTTC.

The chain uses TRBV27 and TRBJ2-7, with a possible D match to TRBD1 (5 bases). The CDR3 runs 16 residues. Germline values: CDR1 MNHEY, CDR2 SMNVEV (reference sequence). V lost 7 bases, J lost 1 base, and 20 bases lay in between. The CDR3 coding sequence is TGTGCCAGCAAACGGTCGGTAGGGGCGGCTTCCTACGAGCAGTACTTC. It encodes CASKRSVGAASYEQYF.

CDR3 DNA: TGCGCCAGCAGCAGCCGCAGGGGAGACACTGAAGCTTTCTTT. Translating it yields CASSSRRGDTEAFF. This chain joins TRBV5-1 and TRBJ1-1; perhaps TRBD1 as D (6 bases). The CDR3 is 14 amino acids. In germline, CDR1 is SGHRS, CDR2 YFSETQ. V was cut by 4 bases and J by 3 bases, with 13 bases left in between.

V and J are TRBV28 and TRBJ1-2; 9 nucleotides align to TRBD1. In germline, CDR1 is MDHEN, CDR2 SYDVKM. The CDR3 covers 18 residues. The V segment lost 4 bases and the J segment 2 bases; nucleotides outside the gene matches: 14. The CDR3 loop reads CASSSPISMTGGNYGYTF. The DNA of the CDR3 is TGTGCCAGCAGTTCACCCATAAGCATGACAGGGGGGAACTATGGCTACACCTTC.

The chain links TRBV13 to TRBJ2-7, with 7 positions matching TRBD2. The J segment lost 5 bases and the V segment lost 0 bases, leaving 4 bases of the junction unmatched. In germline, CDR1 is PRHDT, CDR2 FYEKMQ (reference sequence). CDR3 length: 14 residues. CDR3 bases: TGTGCCAGCAGCTTAGGAGCTAGCGGCCACGAGCAGTACTTC. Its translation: CASSLGASGHEQYF.

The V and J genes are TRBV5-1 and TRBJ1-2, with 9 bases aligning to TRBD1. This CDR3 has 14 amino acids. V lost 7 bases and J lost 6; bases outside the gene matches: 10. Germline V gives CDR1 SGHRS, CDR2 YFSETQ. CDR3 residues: CASSRTGEFDGYTF. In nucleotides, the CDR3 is TGCGCCAGCTCGCGGACAGGGGAATTTGATGGCTACACCTTC.

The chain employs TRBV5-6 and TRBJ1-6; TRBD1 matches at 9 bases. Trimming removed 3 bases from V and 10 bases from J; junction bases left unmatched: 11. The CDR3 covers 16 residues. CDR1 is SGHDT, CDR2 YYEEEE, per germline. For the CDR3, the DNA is TGTGCCAGCAGCTGGGGGACAGGGAGTGCTGAGTCACCCCTCCACTTT. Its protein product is CASSWGTGSAESPLHF.

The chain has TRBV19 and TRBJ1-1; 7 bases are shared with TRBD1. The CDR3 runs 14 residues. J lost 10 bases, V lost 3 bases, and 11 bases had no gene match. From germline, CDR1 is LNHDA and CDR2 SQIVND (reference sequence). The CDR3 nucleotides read TGTGCCAGTAGTATGACAGGGTTCGCTGCTCTAGCTTTCTTT. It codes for CASSMTGFAALAFF.

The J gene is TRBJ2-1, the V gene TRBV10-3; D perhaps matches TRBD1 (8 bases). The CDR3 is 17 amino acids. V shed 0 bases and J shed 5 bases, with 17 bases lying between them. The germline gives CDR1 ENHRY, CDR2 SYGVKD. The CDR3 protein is CAISESRGTGGDNEQFF. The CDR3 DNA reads TGTGCCATCAGTGAGTCACGAGGTACAGGGGGGGACAATGAGCAGTTCTTC.

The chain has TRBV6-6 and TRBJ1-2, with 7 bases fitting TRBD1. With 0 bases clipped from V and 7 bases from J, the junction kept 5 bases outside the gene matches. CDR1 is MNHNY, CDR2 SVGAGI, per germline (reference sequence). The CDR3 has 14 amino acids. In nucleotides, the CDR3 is TGTGCCAGCAGTTACTCTTCGACAGGGCCTGGCTACACCTTC. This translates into CASSYSSTGPGYTF.

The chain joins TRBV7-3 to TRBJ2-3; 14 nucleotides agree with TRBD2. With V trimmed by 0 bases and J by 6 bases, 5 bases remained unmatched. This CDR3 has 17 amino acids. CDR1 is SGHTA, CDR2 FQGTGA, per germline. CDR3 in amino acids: CASSLTGLAGEADTQYF. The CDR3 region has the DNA TGTGCCAGCAGCTTAACGGGACTAGCGGGGGAAGCGGATACGCAGTATTTT.

The CDR3 protein is CASSQMGQGAYEQYF. DNA of the CDR3: TGCGCCAGCAGCCAGATGGGACAGGGGGCCTACGAGCAGTACTTC. The chain links TRBV4-1 to TRBJ2-5; 11 positions match TRBD1. The better agreement between TRBJ2-7 and the DNA end casts doubt on the J call. This CDR3 spans 15 amino acids. Germline V gives CDR1 MGHRA, CDR2 YSYEKL.

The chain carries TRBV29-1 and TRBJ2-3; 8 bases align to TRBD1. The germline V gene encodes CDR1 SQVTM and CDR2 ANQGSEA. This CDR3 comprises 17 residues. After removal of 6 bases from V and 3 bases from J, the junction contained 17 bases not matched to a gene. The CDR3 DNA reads TGCAGCGTGTTGGCCCTCCCGGGCAGGGGGCGTACAGATACGCAGTATTTT. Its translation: CSVLALPGRGRTDTQYF.

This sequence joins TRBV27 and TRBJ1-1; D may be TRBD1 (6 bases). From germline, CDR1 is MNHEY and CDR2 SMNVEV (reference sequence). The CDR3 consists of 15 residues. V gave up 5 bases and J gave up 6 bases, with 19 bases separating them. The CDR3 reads CASSKRGLSYPEAFF. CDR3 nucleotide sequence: TGTGCCAGCAGTAAGCGGGGGCTTTCTTACCCTGAAGCTTTCTTT.

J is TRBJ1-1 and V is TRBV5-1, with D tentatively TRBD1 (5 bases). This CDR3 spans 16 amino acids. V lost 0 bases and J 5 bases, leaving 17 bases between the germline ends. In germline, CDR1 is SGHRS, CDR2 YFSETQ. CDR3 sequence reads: CASSLDGGRMLTEAFF. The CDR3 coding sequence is TGCGCCAGCAGCTTGGATGGGGGGAGGATGCTTACTGAAGCTTTCTTT.

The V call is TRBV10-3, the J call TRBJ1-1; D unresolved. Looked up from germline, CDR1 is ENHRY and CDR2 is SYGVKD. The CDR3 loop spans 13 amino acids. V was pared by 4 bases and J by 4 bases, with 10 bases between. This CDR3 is CAISAGVSTEAFF. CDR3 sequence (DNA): TGTGCCATCAGTGCCGGGGTGAGCACTGAAGCTTTCTTT.

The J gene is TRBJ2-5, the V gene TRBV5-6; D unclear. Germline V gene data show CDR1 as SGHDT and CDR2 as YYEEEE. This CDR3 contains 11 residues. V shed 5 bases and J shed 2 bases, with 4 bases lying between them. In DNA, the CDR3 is TGTGCCAGCAGAGCACAAGAGACCCAGTACTTC. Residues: CASRAQETQYF.

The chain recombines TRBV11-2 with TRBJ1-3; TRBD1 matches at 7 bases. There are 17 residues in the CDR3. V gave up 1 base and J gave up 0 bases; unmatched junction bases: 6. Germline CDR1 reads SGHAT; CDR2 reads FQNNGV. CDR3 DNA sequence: TGTGCCAGCAGCTTAGTGGTGGGACAGTCCTCTGGAAACACCATATATTTT. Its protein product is CASSLVVGQSSGNTIYF.